Only one count was recorded for the clone carrying this TCR beta chain. This entry is derived from a study of OX40 agonist ivuxolimab in advanced cancers. Study background: The treatment was a fully human IgG2 OX40 agonist, ivuxolimab.

The method was immunoSEQ multiplex PCR; TCRdb's version includes in-frame clones alone and lacks a portion of them. Among 50,000 to 65,000 clones listed, approximately 90% were seen once. Looked up from germline, CDR1 is KGHSH and CDR2 is LQKENI. There are 12 residues in the CDR3. V dropped 4 bases and J dropped 7 bases, with 10 bases sitting between them. The sequencing used CD4+ or CD8+ T cells sorted from blood, collected in a trial of the OX40 agonist ivuxolimab. The TCR originated in an adult with an advanced solid tumor such as melanoma, head and neck, liver or kidney cancer. The chain uses TRBV18 and TRBJ1-1; no firm D call. For the CDR3, the DNA is TGTGCCAGCTCACAGGGCCCCTTTGAAGCTTTCTTT. Its protein product is CASSQGPFEAFF.